This TCR beta chain was sequenced in a study of T cells in Graves' hyperthyroidism and ophthalmopathy. Diagnoses rested on clinical symptoms, serum thyroxine and TRAb, thyroid ultrasound and orbital computed tomography. Fresh peripheral blood, roughly 9.3 ml, was the source of the PBMCs. CDR1 and CDR2 (germline): WSHSY, SAAADI. The CDR3 is made up of 13 amino acids. Germline trimming cut 7 bases from V and 4 bases from J; bases unmatched to any gene: 6. Template material for amplifying TCR beta CDR3 regions consisted of RNA transcripts. The study used the HTBI primer set for a first-round RT-PCR of the TCR CDR3. From the multiplex PCR reads, TCRdb called clonotypes with MiXCR, one entry per CDR3 protein. The top ten hold 20% to 25% of the sample, which has around 380,000 distinct CDR3 sequences, around an eighth seen once.

The chain recombines TRBV10-2 with TRBJ1-2, with TRBD1 matching over 7 bases. Sequencing input: blood. The clonotype originates from a man aged 25 to 40 with Graves' hyperthyroidism that later progressed to Graves' ophthalmopathy. CDR3: CASTGDSLYGYTF. The DNA of the CDR3 is TGCGCCAGCACTGGGGACAGCCTCTATGGCTACACCTTC.